This note documents a single T cell receptor beta chain sequence. Its antigen is unidentified. The CDR3 sequence is 15 residues long. The V and J ends lost 3 bases and 7 bases, in that order; junction bases with no gene match: 6. Germline values: CDR1 SNHLY, CDR2 FYNNEI. Produced via immunoSEQ multiplex PCR; TCRdb's table is partial and in-frame only. The repertoire holds more than 50,000 clones, with roughly nine tenths as singletons. This sample stems from a study of cytomegalovirus exposure and HLA in healthy donors. Across the whole study: The platform used for the roughly 110 validation repertoires matched that of the roughly 700 first-cohort repertoires, a later analysis reported.

Separate from the roughly 700-subject first cohort, the approximately 120-subject validation cohort was the one that the donors belonged to. Study-wide findings and caveats: The classifier was said to identify cytomegalovirus status with high specificity and sensitivity.

This TCR was sampled from a woman in her thirties in good health and CMV-seronegative. Material for sequencing was PBMCs. The genes are TRBV2 and TRBJ2-1; 10 nucleotides agree with TRBD2. Here the CDR3 reads CASSDEAGGSNEQFF. The DNA of the CDR3 is TGTGCCAGCAGTGATGAAGCGGGAGGGAGTAATGAGCAGTTCTTC.